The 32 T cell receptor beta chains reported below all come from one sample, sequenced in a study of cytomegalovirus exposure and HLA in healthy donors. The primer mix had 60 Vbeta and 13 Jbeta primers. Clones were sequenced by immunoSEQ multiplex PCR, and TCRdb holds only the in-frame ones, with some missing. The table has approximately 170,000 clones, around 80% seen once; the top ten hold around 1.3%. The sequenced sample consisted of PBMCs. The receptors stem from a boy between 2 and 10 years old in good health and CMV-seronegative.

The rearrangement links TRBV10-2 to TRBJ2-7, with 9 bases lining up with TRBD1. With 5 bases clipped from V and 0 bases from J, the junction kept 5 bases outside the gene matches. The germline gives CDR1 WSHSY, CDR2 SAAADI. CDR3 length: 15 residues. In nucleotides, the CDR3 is TGCGCCAGCAGTCGGGACAGGGATAGCTCCTACGAGCAGTACGTC. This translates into CASSRDRDSSYEQYV.

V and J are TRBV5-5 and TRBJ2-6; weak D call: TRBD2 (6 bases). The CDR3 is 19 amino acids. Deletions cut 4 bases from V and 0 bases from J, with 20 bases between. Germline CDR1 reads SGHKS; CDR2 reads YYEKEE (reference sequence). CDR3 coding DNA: TGTGCCAGCAGCCCCGGTGGAGGGACTCCTAACTCTGGGGCCAACGTCCTGACTTTC. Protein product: CASSPGGGTPNSGANVLTF.

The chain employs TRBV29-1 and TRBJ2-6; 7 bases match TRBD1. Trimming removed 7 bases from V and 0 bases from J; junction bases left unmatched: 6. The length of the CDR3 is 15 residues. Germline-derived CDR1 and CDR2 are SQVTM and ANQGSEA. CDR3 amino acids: CSARDSSSGANVLTF. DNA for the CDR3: TGCAGCGCCCGGGACAGCTCCTCTGGGGCCAACGTCCTGACTTTC.

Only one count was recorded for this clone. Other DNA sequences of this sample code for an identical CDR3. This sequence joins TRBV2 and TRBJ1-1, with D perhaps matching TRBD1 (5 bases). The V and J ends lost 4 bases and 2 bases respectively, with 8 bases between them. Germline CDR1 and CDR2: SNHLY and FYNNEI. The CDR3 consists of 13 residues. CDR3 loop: CASSGQGNTEAFF. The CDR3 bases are TGTGCCAGCAGTGGGCAGGGTAACACTGAAGCTTTCTTT.

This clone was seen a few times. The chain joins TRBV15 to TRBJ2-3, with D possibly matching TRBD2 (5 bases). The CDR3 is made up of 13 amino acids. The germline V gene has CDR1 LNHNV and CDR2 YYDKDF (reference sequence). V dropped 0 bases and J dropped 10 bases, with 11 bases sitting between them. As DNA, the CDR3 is TGTGCCACCAGCAGAGACACCTATAGCGCGCAGTATTTT. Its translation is CATSRDTYSAQYF.

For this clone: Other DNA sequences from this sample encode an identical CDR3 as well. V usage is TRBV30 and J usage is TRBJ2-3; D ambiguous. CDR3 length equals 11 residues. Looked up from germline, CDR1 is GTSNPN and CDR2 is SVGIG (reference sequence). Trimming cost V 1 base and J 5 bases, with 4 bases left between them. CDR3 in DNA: TGTGCCTGGAGTGGCGGAGATACGCAGTATTTT. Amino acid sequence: CAWSGGDTQYF.

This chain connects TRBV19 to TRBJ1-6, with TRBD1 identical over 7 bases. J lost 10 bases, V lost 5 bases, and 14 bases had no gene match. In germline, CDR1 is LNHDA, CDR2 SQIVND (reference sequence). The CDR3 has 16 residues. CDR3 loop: CASSYLRQGRGSPLHF. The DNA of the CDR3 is TGTGCCAGTAGTTACCTACGACAGGGCCGGGGCTCACCCCTCCACTTT.

The CDR3 here is CASSTSPADRSYGYTF. CDR3 in DNA: TGTGCCAGCAGCACCTCTCCCGCCGACAGGTCCTATGGCTACACCTTC. The V gene is TRBV7-2, the J gene TRBJ1-2; D is perhaps TRBD1 (6 bases). Germline CDR1 and CDR2: SGHTA and FQGNSA. The V gene lost 5 bases and the J gene lost 4 bases, with 20 bases spanning the gap. The CDR3 consists of 16 residues.

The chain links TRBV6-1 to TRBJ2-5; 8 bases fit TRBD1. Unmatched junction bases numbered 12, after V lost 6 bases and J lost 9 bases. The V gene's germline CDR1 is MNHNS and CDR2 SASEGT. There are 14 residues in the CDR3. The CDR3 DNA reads TGTGCCAGCAGCCCGGACAGGGTCAAGGGGGCCCAGTACTTC. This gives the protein CASSPDRVKGAQYF.

As DNA, the CDR3 is TGTGCCAGCAGCGTCCTGGGCAGAAACGTCAATGAGCAGTTCTTC. Its protein product is CASSVLGRNVNEQFF. This chain links TRBV2 with TRBJ2-1; D gene ambiguous. CDR3 length equals 15 residues. V was pared by 6 bases and J by 6 bases, with 18 bases between. Looked up from germline, CDR1 is SNHLY and CDR2 is FYNNEI.

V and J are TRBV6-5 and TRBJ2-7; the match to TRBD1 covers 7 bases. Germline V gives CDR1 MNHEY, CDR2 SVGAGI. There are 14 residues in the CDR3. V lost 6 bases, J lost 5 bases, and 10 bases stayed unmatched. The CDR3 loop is CASSRQGRDNEQYF. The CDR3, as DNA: TGTGCCAGCAGCCGACAGGGTCGGGATAACGAGCAGTACTTC.

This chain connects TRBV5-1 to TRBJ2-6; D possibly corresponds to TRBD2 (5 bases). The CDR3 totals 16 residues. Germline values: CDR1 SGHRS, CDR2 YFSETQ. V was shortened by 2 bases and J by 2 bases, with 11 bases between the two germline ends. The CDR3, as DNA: TGCGCCAGCAGCTTCGAGGGCCCTACTGGGGCCAACGTCCTGACTTTC. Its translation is CASSFEGPTGANVLTF.

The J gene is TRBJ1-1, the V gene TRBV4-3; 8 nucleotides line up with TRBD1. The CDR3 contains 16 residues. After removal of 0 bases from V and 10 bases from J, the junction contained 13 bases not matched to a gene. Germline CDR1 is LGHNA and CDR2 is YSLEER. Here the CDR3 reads CASSQDDITTGDVAFF. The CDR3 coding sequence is TGCGCCAGCAGCCAAGATGATATTACGACAGGGGATGTAGCTTTCTTT.

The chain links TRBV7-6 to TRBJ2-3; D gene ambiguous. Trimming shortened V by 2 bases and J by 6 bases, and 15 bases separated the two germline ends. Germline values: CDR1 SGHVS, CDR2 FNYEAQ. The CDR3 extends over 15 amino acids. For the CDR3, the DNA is TGTGCCAGCAGCTTACCCGCAGGTGTTGCGGATACGCAGTATTTT. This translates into CASSLPAGVADTQYF. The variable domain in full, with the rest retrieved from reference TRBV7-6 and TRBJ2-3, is GAGVSQSPRYKVTKRGQDVALRCDPISGHVSLYWYRQALGQGPEFLTYFNYEAQQDKSGLPNDRFSAERPEGSISTLTIQRTEQRDSAMYRCASSLPAGVADTQYFGPGTRLTVL.

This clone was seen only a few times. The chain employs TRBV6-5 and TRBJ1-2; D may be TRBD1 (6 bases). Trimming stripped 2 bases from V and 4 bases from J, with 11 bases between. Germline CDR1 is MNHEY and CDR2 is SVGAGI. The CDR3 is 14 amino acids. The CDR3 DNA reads TGTGCCAGCAGTTACCTTGGGGGCGTCTATGGCTACACCTTC. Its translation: CASSYLGGVYGYTF.

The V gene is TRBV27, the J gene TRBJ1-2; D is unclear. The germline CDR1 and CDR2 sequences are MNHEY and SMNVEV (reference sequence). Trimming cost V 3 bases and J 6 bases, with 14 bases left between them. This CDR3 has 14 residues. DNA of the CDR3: TGTGCCAGCAGTTTTCGAGGGTCGGGAGATGGCTACACCTTC. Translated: CASSFRGSGDGYTF.

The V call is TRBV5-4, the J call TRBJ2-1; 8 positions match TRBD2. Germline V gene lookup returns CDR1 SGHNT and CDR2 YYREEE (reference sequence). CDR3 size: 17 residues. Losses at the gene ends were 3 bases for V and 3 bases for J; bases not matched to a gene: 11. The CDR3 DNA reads TGTGCCAGCAGCTCAGAGCGGGGGAGGAGAGACTACAATGAGCAGTTCTTC. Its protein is CASSSERGRRDYNEQFF.

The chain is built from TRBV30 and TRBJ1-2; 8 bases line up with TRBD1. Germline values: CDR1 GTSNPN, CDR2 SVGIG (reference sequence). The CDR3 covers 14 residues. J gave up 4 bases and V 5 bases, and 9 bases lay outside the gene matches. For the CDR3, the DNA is TGTGCCTGGTATCAGAGGACAGGGCCCTATGGCTACACCTTC. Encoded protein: CAWYQRTGPYGYTF.

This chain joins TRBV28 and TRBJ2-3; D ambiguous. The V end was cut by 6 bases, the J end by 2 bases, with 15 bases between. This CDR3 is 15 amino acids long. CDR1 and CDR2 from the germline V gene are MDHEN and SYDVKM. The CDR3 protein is CASSPGYFNTDTQYF. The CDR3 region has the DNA TGTGCCAGCAGCCCAGGATATTTCAACACAGATACGCAGTATTTT.

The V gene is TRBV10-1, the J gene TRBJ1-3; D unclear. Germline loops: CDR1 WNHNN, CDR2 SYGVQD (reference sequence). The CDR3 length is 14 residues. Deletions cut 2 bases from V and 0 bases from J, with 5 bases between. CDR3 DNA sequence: TGCGCCAGCAGTGAGGGAGTCTCTGGAAACACCATATATTTT. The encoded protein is CASSEGVSGNTIYF.

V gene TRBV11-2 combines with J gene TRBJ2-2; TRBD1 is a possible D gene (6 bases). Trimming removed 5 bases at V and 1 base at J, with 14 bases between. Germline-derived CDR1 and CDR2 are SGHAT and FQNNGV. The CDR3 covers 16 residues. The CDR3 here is CASSPTAGVNTGELFF. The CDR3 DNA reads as TGTGCCAGCAGCCCCACGGCAGGGGTGAACACCGGGGAGCTGTTTTTT.

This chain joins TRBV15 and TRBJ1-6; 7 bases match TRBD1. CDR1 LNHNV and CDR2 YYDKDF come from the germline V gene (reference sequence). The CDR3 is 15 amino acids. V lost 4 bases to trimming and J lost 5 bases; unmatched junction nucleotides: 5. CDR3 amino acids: CATSIRDSHNSPLHF. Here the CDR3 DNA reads TGTGCCACCAGCATCCGGGACAGCCATAATTCACCCCTCCACTTT.

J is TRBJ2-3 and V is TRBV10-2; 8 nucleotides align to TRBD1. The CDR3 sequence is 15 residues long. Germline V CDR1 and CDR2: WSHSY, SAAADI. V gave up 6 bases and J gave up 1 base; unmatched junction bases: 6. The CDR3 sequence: CASSKTGVGTDTQYF. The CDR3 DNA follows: TGCGCCAGCAGCAAGACAGGGGTCGGCACAGATACGCAGTATTTT.

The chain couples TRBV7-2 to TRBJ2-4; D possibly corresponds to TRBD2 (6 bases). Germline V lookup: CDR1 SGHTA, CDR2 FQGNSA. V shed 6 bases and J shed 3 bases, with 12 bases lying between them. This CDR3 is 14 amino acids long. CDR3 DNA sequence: TGTGCCAGCAGTACGGACTATTACAAAAACATTCAGTACTTC. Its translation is CASSTDYYKNIQYF.

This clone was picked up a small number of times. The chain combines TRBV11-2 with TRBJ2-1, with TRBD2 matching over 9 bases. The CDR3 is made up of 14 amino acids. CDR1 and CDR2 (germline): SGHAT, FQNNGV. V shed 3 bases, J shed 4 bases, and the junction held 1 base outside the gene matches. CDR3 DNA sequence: TGTGCCAGCAGCTTGAGCGGGGGGTACAATGAGCAGTTCTTC. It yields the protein CASSLSGGYNEQFF.

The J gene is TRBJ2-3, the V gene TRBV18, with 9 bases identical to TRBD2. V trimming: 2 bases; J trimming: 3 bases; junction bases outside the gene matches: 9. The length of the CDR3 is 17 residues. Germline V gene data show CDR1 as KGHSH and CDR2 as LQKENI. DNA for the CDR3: TGTGCCAGCTCACCATCTCGGAGCGGGGGGCGTACAGATACGCAGTATTTT. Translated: CASSPSRSGGRTDTQYF.

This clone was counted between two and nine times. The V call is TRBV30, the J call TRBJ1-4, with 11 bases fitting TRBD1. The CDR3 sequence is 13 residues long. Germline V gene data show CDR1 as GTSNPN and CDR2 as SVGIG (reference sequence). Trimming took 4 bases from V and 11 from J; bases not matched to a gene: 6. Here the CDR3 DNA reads TGTGCCTGGATAGGACAGGGGGCAGGGAAACTGTTTTTT. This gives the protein CAWIGQGAGKLFF.

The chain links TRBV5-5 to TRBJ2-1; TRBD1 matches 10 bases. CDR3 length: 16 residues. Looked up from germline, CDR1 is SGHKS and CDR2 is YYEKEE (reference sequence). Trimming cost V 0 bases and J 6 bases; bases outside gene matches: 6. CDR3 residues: CASSLVPGTGVNEQFF. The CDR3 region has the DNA TGTGCCAGCAGCTTGGTCCCCGGGACAGGGGTCAATGAGCAGTTCTTC.

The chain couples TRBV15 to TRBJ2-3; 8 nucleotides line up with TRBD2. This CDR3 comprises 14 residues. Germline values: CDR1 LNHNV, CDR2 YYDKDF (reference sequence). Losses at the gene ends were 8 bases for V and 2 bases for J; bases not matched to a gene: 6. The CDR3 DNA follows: TGTGCCACCGGTTTGCGGGGGGTCACAGATACGCAGTATTTT. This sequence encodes CATGLRGVTDTQYF.

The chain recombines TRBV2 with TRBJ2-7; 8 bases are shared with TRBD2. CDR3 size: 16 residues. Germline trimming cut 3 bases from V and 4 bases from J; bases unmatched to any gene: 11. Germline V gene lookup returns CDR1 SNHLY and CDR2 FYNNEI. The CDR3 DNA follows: TGTGCCAGCAGTGAGGCCCCCGGGGGGGGATATTACGAGCAGTACGTC. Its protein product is CASSEAPGGGYYEQYV.

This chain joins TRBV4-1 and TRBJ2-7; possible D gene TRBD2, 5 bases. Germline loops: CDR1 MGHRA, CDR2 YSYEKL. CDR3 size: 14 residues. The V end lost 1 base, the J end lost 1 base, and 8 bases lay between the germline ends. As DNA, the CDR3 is TGCGCCAGCAGCCAAGTTGAGGGTTCCTACGAGCAGTACGTC. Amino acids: CASSQVEGSYEQYV.

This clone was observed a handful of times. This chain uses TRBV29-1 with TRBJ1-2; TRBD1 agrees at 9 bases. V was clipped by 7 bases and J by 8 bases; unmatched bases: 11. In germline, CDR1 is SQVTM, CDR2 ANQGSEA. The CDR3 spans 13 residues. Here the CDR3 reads CSAQPGQGDGYTF. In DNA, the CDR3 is TGCAGCGCGCAACCGGGACAGGGTGACGGCTACACCTTC.